One T cell receptor (beta chain) is described in this entry. Its antigen target is currently unknown. No clone much larger than this one lies a single base away; base qualities are absent. The record originates from a study of blood T cell repertoires in COVID-19 (TCRdb year 2020). Some background on the complete study: Samples covering the acute and convalescent phases of COVID-19 were provided by collaborators in the United States, Italy and Spain. The samples were drawn from two sources: the first 160 participants of the ongoing ImmuneRACE study, and 1,000 to 1,500 subjects contributed by 6 global collaborators. The prospective study material was composed of cDNA or gDNA derived from T cells, B-cell-depleted T cells, or PBMCs. Sample metadata almost always included a de-identified subject ID, COVID-19 status, age in years and sex. The repertoires were released in a freely available public database intended as a resource for research on the immune response to SARS-CoV-2. HLA class I and class II types, where available, came from metadata supplied by the sample provider rather than from assay-based typing. The dataset comprised deeply sampled blood TCRbeta repertoires from subjects exposed to, actively infected with, or recovered from COVID-19.

Overall study outcomes, separate from this receptor: The amount of clinical and demographic metadata varied by source and participant and was provided uncurated.

The collaborating institutions used their own protocols to collect whole blood in K2EDTA tubes. For TCRbeta analysis, collaborators shipped samples in one of three forms: frozen whole blood, isolated PBMCs, or DNA extracted from either of those sample types. Ends trimmed: V by 2 bases, J by 9 bases; bases unmatched to a gene: 25. The CDR3 runs 21 amino acids, cysteine and phenylalanine included. Just CDR3 DNA is preserved here, 63 bases in frame from base 1. From a lookup of the germline V gene (reference sequence), CDR1 and CDR2 are LGHDT and YNNKEL. The immunoSEQ Assay, a bias-controlled multiplex PCR, was used to amplify TCRbeta CDR3 regions from genomic DNA. On the authors' methods: Nucleated cell counts per sample were estimated from amplification of reference gene primers within the assay. To quantify the absolute abundance of each unique TCRbeta CDR3 rearrangement, sequence reads were collapsed and filtered. For each sample, productive Simpson clonality was calculated as the square root of Simpson's diversity index over productive rearrangements. What TCRdb holds here is the immuneACCESS table cut down to in-frame rearrangements. Part of the clones is not present; checked against another copy, under half of the missing clones reflect an unresolved V gene, and the others are unexplained. V, J and clone size derive from that table, while D and trimming were established from the DNA sequence. The table for this sample lists tens of thousands of clones; around 86% of them were counted only once. The ten largest clones add up to around 4.5% of the sample.

The sequencing sample was made of peripheral blood. The receptor was derived from a human donor in a cohort sampled during active COVID-19. The sequence is built from TRBV3-1 (or the pseudogene TRBV3-2) and TRBJ1-6; 7 central nucleotides agree with TRBD1. The CDR3 reads as follows: CASSQQGPGQHTLLGVSPLHF. The nucleotide sequence is given as TGTGCCAGCAGCCAACAGGGGCCGGGACAGCATACTCTCTTAGGGGTTTCACCCCTCCACTTT.